Listed below are T cell receptor beta chains from one sample, sequenced in a study of T cells in Graves' hyperthyroidism and ophthalmopathy. Via MiXCR, TCRdb re-called the multiplex PCR reads, giving one row per CDR3 protein. Among some 650,000 distinct CDR3 sequences listed, approximately 15% were seen once. The sample consisted of blood. These receptors all come from a woman aged 40 to 50 with Graves' ophthalmopathy. Both conserved end residues are part of each CDR3. The order of the fields is V gene, J gene, clone size, CDR3 protein. The listing skips clone size in some rows; elsewhere it reads once, few, many or a size class.

TRBV27	TRBJ1-6	-	CASRMQGWIISPLHF
TRBV7-3	TRBJ1-6	-	CASSLDRASPLHF
TRBV6-2/TRBV6-3	TRBJ2-1	many	CASSTRPTSGRRNEQFF
TRBV7-3	TRBJ2-3	-	CASSLWSAGGLDTQYF
TRBV2	TRBJ2-3	once	CASRDPGQALGTDTQYF
TRBV12-3/TRBV12-4	TRBJ2-3	many	CASSSQDASTDTQYF
TRBV5-1	TRBJ2-3	-	CASSLADSGDTQYF
TRBV29-1	TRBJ2-3	few	CSAKDGDTDTQYF
TRBV7-2	TRBJ2-1	-	CASSRGGPQVNEQFF
TRBV3-1	TRBJ2-3	-	CASSQTGLAGGPGTDTQYF
TRBV11-1	TRBJ2-1	-	CANSLGLAGVDEQFF
TRBV2	TRBJ2-3	many	CASSKGSDTDTQYF
TRBV20-1	TRBJ1-1	many	CSAPDLNTEAFF
TRBV20-1	TRBJ1-1	-	CSASKMNTEAFF
TRBV3-1	TRBJ1-2	many	CASSLGRVIGGYTF
TRBV6-1	TRBJ2-5	-	CASINPGLRWTQYF
TRBV24-1	TRBJ2-1	-	CATSEGDWGHEQFF
TRBV12-3/TRBV12-4	TRBJ1-5	-	CASSLYGGSNQPQHF
TRBV11-2	TRBJ1-1	many	CASSLKTGTGNQLNTEAFF
TRBV18	TRBJ2-7	many	CASSRDRGAHEQYF
TRBV12-3/TRBV12-4	TRBJ1-1	many	CASSFTENTEAFF
TRBV18	TRBJ1-3	-	CASSQQDSGNTIYF
TRBV18	TRBJ1-1	-	CASSPNSLRGTNTEAFF
TRBV6-1	TRBJ2-7	-	CASSSPDTLYEQYF
TRBV20-1	TRBJ2-7	few	CSARSRERTSDSYEQYF
TRBV20-1	TRBJ1-6	few	CSARGFGTGGHSPLHF
TRBV20-1	TRBJ2-1	many	CSAVTSGPYNEQFF
TRBV7-2	TRBJ2-2	few	CASSPRLVGAGELFF
TRBV12-5	TRBJ2-7	-	CASGLVVRTADYEQYF
TRBV4-1	TRBJ2-4	few	CASSQDPGQLIAKNIQYF
TRBV7-9	TRBJ2-3	few	CASSFWTSGSWASTDTQYF
TRBV18	TRBJ1-2	-	CASSETGTGGRRGYGYTF
TRBV6-1	TRBJ2-7	many	CASRGTSGISYEQYF
TRBV3-1	TRBJ1-1	few	CASSLYTTNMNTEAFF
TRBV10-3	TRBJ1-5	-	CAISLTGADNQPQHF
TRBV7-9	TRBJ2-5	few	CASSPARGAGETQYF
TRBV29-1	TRBJ1-2	-	CSVDGPLGDDGYTF
TRBV3-1	TRBJ1-4	many	CASSLRAGDNEKLFF
TRBV28	TRBJ1-6	once	CASSPGTGRESPLHF
TRBV5-1	TRBJ2-3	few	CASGVGADTQYF
TRBV9	TRBJ1-1	many	CASSSQTGGFAEAFF
TRBV11-2	TRBJ2-5	many	CASSLTGVEETQYF
TRBV6-1	TRBJ2-6	few	CASRLLSSGANVLTF
TRBV30	TRBJ1-1	-	CAWSAGTGLDTEAFF
TRBV20-1	TRBJ2-5	-	CSARDGQTQYF
TRBV28	TRBJ1-5	-	CASKPGQGTQPQHF
TRBV3-1	TRBJ2-3	many	CASSQEPATSGSWNTQYF
TRBV12-3/TRBV12-4	TRBJ2-5	few	CASSGMGGGPQETQYF
TRBV19	TRBJ1-2	-	CASSMRQGGSGYTF
TRBV3-1	TRBJ1-1	many	CASSQQGGRGEAFF
TRBV12-3/TRBV12-4	TRBJ1-1	many	CASSFGPQGNTEAFF
TRBV16	TRBJ2-4	few	CASSQSAHRETIQYF
TRBV29-1	TRBJ1-2	-	CSVEDRTGHYGYTF
TRBV18	TRBJ2-1	many	CASSPGQYNEQFF
TRBV11-2	TRBJ2-3	many	CASGGGDTQYF
TRBV7-8	TRBJ2-1	few	CASSLRGGTSGTNEQFF
TRBV2	TRBJ2-5	many	CASSAGEETQYF